These 17 T cell receptor beta chains share one sample of origin, sequenced in a study of cytomegalovirus exposure and HLA in healthy donors. 13 Jbeta primers and 60 Vbeta primers were used for the PCR. Assay: immunoSEQ multiplex PCR; the TCRdb copy retains only in-frame clones and omits some. In the table there are 150,000 or so clones, around 79% of which are singletons. The sequenced sample consisted of PBMCs. These receptors were taken from a woman in her 50s in good health and CMV-seropositive.

The rearrangement uses TRBV6-5 and TRBJ1-6; D gene ambiguous. This CDR3 region has 15 residues. Deletions cut 2 bases from V and 6 bases from J, with 11 bases between. Germline V gives CDR1 MNHEY, CDR2 SVGAGI. CDR3 bases: TGTGCCAGCAGTTACGTCAGCCCGGGTAATTCACCCCTCCACTTT. Translation gives CASSYVSPGNSPLHF.

The chain links TRBV13 to TRBJ2-5; D not certain. The CDR3 runs to 14 residues. Germline CDR1 and CDR2: PRHDT and FYEKMQ (reference sequence). V dropped 4 bases and J dropped 1 base, with 10 bases sitting between them. The DNA for the CDR3 is TGTGCCAGCAGCTCCAAAGGAGTCCAAGAGACCCAGTACTTC. Its protein product is CASSSKGVQETQYF.

The rearrangement links TRBV5-4 to TRBJ1-1; tentative D call: TRBD1 (5 bases). Germline CDR1 is SGHNT and CDR2 is YYREEE (reference sequence). V lost 1 base and J lost 4, with 11 bases in between. This CDR3 spans 14 amino acids. The CDR3 DNA reads as TGTGCCAGCAGCTTGTATAGCGGGGGCACTGAAGCTTTCTTT. Its translation is CASSLYSGGTEAFF.

The chain uses TRBV7-9 and TRBJ2-5, with 15 nucleotides matching TRBD2. Germline CDR1 SEHNR, CDR2 FQNEAQ (reference sequence). Trimming at V came to 5 bases and at J to 5 bases, leaving 6 bases not matched to a gene. The CDR3 has 16 residues. In nucleotides, the CDR3 is TGTGCCAGCAGCCCCGGGACTAGCGGGAGGTACGAGACCCAGTACTTC. Translation: CASSPGTSGRYETQYF.

The chain uses TRBV7-2 and TRBJ1-5; D is possibly TRBD1 (6 bases). The V end lost 5 bases, the J end lost 6 bases, and 14 bases lay between the germline ends. This CDR3 contains 14 residues. Germline loops: CDR1 SGHTA, CDR2 FQGNSA. CDR3 sequence (DNA): TGTGCCAGCAGCCATAGACAGGTCGGTCAGCCCCAGCATTTT. Protein sequence: CASSHRQVGQPQHF.

This chain joins TRBV6-6 and TRBJ2-5; D perhaps matches TRBD2 (5 bases). The CDR3 sequence is 14 residues long. The germline V gene encodes CDR1 MNHNY and CDR2 SVGAGI (reference sequence). Trimming pared 2 bases from V and 2 bases from J, leaving 9 bases between. The CDR3 region is CASSYAGPQETQYF. The CDR3, as DNA: TGTGCCAGCAGTTACGCGGGCCCACAAGAGACCCAGTACTTC.

The rearrangement joins TRBV4-3 to TRBJ2-3; D gene ambiguous. The germline V gene encodes CDR1 LGHNA and CDR2 YSLEER. Trimming stripped 4 bases from V and 1 base from J, with 12 bases between. The CDR3 extends over 15 amino acids. Here the CDR3 DNA reads TGCGCCAGCAGCCTGGGCAGGATGGGCACAGATACGCAGTATTTT. Translating it yields CASSLGRMGTDTQYF.

This chain connects TRBV6-1 to TRBJ1-5, with D tentatively TRBD1 (6 bases). V was pared by 4 bases and J by 6 bases, with 19 bases between. This CDR3 spans 16 amino acids. Germline assignment: CDR1 MNHNS and CDR2 SASEGT. CDR3 sequence: CASSVEHLRGGQPQHF. The CDR3, as DNA: TGTGCCAGCAGTGTCGAACACCTCAGGGGCGGTCAGCCCCAGCATTTT.

In its sample, this clone was seen once. This rearrangement joins TRBV2 to TRBJ2-7; D gene ambiguous. Trimming left V 6 bases short and J 3 bases short, with 9 bases between. CDR3 length: 12 amino acids. Germline assignment: CDR1 SNHLY and CDR2 FYNNEI. The CDR3 DNA follows: TGTGCCAGCAGCCGGTCGCGCTACGAGCAGTACTTC. Translated, it gives CASSRSRYEQYF.

The V gene is TRBV7-9, the J gene TRBJ2-1, with a possible D match to TRBD1 (5 bases). The CDR3 consists of 17 residues. V was cut by 0 bases and J by 0 bases, with 12 bases left in between. CDR1 and CDR2 from the germline V gene are SEHNR and FQNEAQ (reference sequence). The CDR3 DNA follows: TGTGCCAGCAGCTTAGCGGGCAGGGCCACCTCCTACAATGAGCAGTTCTTC. This gives the protein CASSLAGRATSYNEQFF. The whole variable domain, remainder taken from reference TRBV7-9 and TRBJ2-1, is DTGVSQNPRHKITKRGQNVTFRCDPISEHNRLYWYRQTLGQGPEFLTYFQNEAQLEKSRLLSDRFSAERPKGSFSTLEIQRTEQGDSAMYLCASSLAGRATSYNEQFFGPGTRLTVL.

V gene TRBV5-8 combines with J gene TRBJ1-2; TRBD1 might be the D (5 bases). The CDR3 has 17 amino acids. Germline lookup yields CDR1 SGHTS and CDR2 YDEGEE. V was clipped by 5 bases and J by 0 bases, with 20 bases between them. As DNA, the CDR3 is TGTGCCAGCAGTAGGGGCGGGGCACCCACAACTAACTATGGCTACACCTTC. It specifies CASSRGGAPTTNYGYTF. The full variable domain, rest sourced from reference TRBV5-8 and TRBJ1-2, is EAGVTQSPTHLIKTRGQQATLRCSPISGHTSVYWYQQALGLGLQFLLWYDEGEERNRGNFPPRFSGRQFPNYSSELNVNALELEDSALYLCASSRGGAPTTNYGYTFGSGTRLTVV.

This rearrangement joins TRBV5-4 to TRBJ1-2; TRBD1 matches at 8 bases. Germline V lookup: CDR1 SGHNT, CDR2 YYREEE (reference sequence). With 2 bases clipped from V and 3 bases from J, the junction kept 9 bases outside the gene matches. This CDR3 region has 16 residues. CDR3 amino acids: CASSLGTDRGDYGYTF. As DNA, the CDR3 is TGTGCCAGCAGCTTAGGTACCGACAGGGGTGACTATGGCTACACCTTC.

The rearrangement joins TRBV21-1 to TRBJ2-7; the D call TRBD2 from the table was never checked on the DNA. TRBV21-1 is noted as a pseudogene. The CDR3 has 21 residues. The CDR3 DNA reads TGTGCCAGCAGCAAAGGAGGCCTTCGGATATGGAGGACCCTTCTCTCCTACGAGCAGTACTTC. Its protein is CASSKGGLRIWRTLLSYEQYF.

CDR3 bases: TGTGCCAGCTCACCACCCAGCGGGAGTGAGCATACGCAGTATTTT. It codes for CASSPPSGSEHTQYF. The chain carries TRBV18 and TRBJ2-3; the match to TRBD2 covers 8 bases. The CDR3 is made up of 15 amino acids. Unmatched junction bases numbered 6, after V lost 0 bases and J lost 7 bases. From germline, CDR1 is KGHSH and CDR2 LQKENI.

The gene calls are TRBV18 and TRBJ1-1; 10 bases match TRBD1. Trimming took 2 bases from V and 2 from J; bases not matched to a gene: 2. There are 15 residues in the CDR3. The germline CDR1 and CDR2 sequences are KGHSH and LQKENI. CDR3 in DNA: TGTGCCAGCTCACCATGGGACAGGGGAAACACTGAAGCTTTCTTT. It encodes CASSPWDRGNTEAFF.

The gene calls are TRBV4-1 and TRBJ1-1; D is perhaps TRBD1 (6 bases). Trimming removed 0 bases from V and 4 bases from J, with 18 bases in between. Germline CDR1 is MGHRA and CDR2 is YSYEKL. CDR3 length: 17 residues. For the CDR3, the DNA is TGCGCCAGCAGCCAAGATGGATCCAAGGGGGGGGCCACTGAAGCTTTCTTT. Its protein is CASSQDGSKGGATEAFF.

The sample holds a few counts of this clone. V gene TRBV28 combines with J gene TRBJ1-2, with TRBD1 matching over 7 bases. The V segment lost 4 bases and the J segment 4 bases; nucleotides outside the gene matches: 6. Germline values: CDR1 MDHEN, CDR2 SYDVKM. This CDR3 is built from 14 residues. The CDR3 nucleotides read TGTGCCAGCAGTTCACAGGGGTCTATCTATGGCTACACCTTC. It is translated as CASSSQGSIYGYTF.